This T cell receptor beta chain was observed in a study of blood T cell repertoires in COVID-19. Study context: Collection of acute and convalescent COVID-19 samples took place in the United States, Italy and Spain. The analysed material was cDNA or gDNA that came from T cells, B-cell-depleted T cells, or PBMCs.

Produced via immunoSEQ multiplex PCR; TCRdb's table is partial and in-frame only. The sample gives roughly 130,000 clones, 80% of which show up once; roughly 17% is in the top ten. Per the germline V gene, CDR1 is LNHNV and CDR2 is YYDKDF (reference sequence). The CDR3 covers 14 residues. Trimming shortened V by 8 bases and J by 1 base, and 14 bases separated the two germline ends. The origin of this receptor is a man in his sixties with active or convalescent COVID-19. This chain links TRBV15 with TRBJ1-1, with no clear D. The material sequenced was peripheral blood. Written as DNA, the CDR3 is TGTGCCACCCTAGAGAAGGGAGCGAACACTGAAGCTTTCTTT. This sequence encodes CATLEKGANTEAFF.